These 28 T cell receptor beta chains were sequenced from one sample in a study of esophageal squamous cell carcinoma under preoperative chemotherapy. TCRdb re-called the PCR reads with MiXCR, one entry per CDR3 protein. The table has approximately 30,000 distinct CDR3 sequences, roughly 52% seen once. The time point: before preoperative PTX-NDP chemotherapy. This material was acquired from a patient given preoperative chemotherapy. The receptors were sampled from a human donor with esophageal squamous cell carcinoma. The donor label of this sample is uncertain.

This clonotype has ten or more counts. The V and J genes are TRBV27 and TRBJ2-5; 7 positions agree with TRBD1. The trim removed 4 bases at V and 5 bases at J, leaving 7 bases unmatched. The CDR3 length is 14 residues. Germline values: CDR1 MNHEY, CDR2 SMNVEV (reference sequence). The CDR3 DNA sequence: TGTGCCAGCAGTTATGATAGGGGGCTGGAGACCCAGTACTTC. It translates to CASSYDRGLETQYF.

This clonotype was counted at least ten times. This CDR3 reads CASTLSWGTNNEQFF. The CDR3 nucleotides read TGTGCCAGCACCCTAAGTTGGGGCACGAACAATGAGCAGTTCTTC. The chain employs TRBV6-1 and TRBJ2-1; possible D gene TRBD1, 5 bases. Looked up from germline, CDR1 is MNHNS and CDR2 is SASEGT. V was trimmed by 7 bases and J by 5 bases, leaving 18 bases between them. CDR3 length: 15 residues.

This clonotype was picked up many times. This chain uses TRBV7-2 with TRBJ2-1, with 10 positions matching TRBD1. CDR1 SGHTA and CDR2 FQGNSA come from the germline V gene. The CDR3 spans 13 residues. With 3 bases clipped from V and 7 bases from J, the junction kept 0 bases outside the gene matches. CDR3 DNA sequence: TGTGCCAGCAGCTTGGACAGGGGGAATGAGCAGTTCTTC. It translates to CASSLDRGNEQFF.

This chain uses TRBV24-1 with TRBJ2-7; D is unresolved. The CDR3 has 13 amino acids. The V end was cut by 12 bases, the J end by 0 bases, with 14 bases between. Germline CDR1 and CDR2: KGHDR and SFDVKD. The CDR3 spells CAAPRPPSYEQYF. The CDR3 coding sequence is TGTGCCGCTCCGAGACCTCCCTCCTACGAGCAGTACTTC.

A few counts support this clonotype. Germline is not matched at one junction end, which may reflect a read error. This chain connects TRBV19 to TRBJ1-1, with D unresolved. The germline V gene has CDR1 LNHDA and CDR2 SQIVND (reference sequence). This CDR3 spans 11 amino acids. The CDR3 sequence: CASSIGGERSF. CDR3 DNA: TGTGCCAGTAGTATTGGTGGCGAACGATCGTTT.

The chain employs TRBV7-2 and TRBJ2-1, with TRBD2 matching 9 bases. Germline CDR1 reads SGHTA; CDR2 reads FQGNSA. This CDR3 has 15 amino acids. V shed 5 bases and J 1 base; nucleotides not matched to a gene: 3. The CDR3 loop is CASSLSGSSYNEQFF. CDR3 in DNA: TGTGCCAGCAGCCTTAGCGGGAGTTCCTACAATGAGCAGTTCTTC.

This clonotype was seen ten or more times. The V gene is TRBV5-6, the J gene TRBJ1-6, with 7 bases matching TRBD1. This CDR3 comprises 12 residues. Germline V gene lookup returns CDR1 SGHDT and CDR2 YYEEEE. V dropped 4 bases and J dropped 12; count of bases not matched to a gene: 4. CDR3 loop: CASSTQGIPLHF. CDR3 DNA: TGTGCCAGCAGCACACAGGGGATACCCCTCCACTTT.

The rearrangement uses TRBV7-6 and TRBJ2-3; 8 bases are shared with TRBD2. The J call is doubtful: the DNA matches TRBJ2-5 better. This CDR3 contains 16 residues. The germline gives CDR1 SGHVS, CDR2 FNYEAQ. CDR3 nucleotide sequence: TGTGCCAGCGCGGGGCTCGGGGGGGGGGACCCAGAGACCCAGTACTTC. It specifies CASAGLGGGDPETQYF.

The chain uses TRBV12-3 or TRBV12-4 and TRBJ2-5; D is perhaps TRBD1 (5 bases). Judging by the DNA end, TRBJ2-7 fits better; the J call may be wrong. The CDR3 length is 15 residues. The CDR3 nucleotides read TGTGCCAGCAGCAAGGTACCGGGTTCTAGGGGCGAGCAGTACTTC. It specifies CASSKVPGSRGEQYF.

A note on this clonotype: Germline is not matched at one junction end, which may reflect a read error. The rearrangement links TRBV7-2 to TRBJ2-4; tentatively, D is TRBD2 (7 bases). The closer fit of TRBJ2-3 to the DNA end suggests the J call may be wrong. CDR3 length: 16 amino acids. Germline V gene data show CDR1 as SGHTA and CDR2 as FQGNSA. The CDR3 DNA reads TGTGCCTGCAGCGTCGGGGGGCTAGGGGCCAAAGACACGCAGTATTTT. Protein: CACSVGGLGAKDTQYF.

This chain joins TRBV19 and TRBJ2-5; a weak D match, TRBD2 (6 bases). Trimming pared 5 bases from V and 4 bases from J, leaving 17 bases between. The germline CDR1 and CDR2 sequences are LNHDA and SQIVND (reference sequence). The CDR3 loop spans 15 amino acids. CDR3 nucleotides: TGTGCCAGTAGTCCCCAGGGACTCGACCTAGAGACCCAGTACTTC. Its protein is CASSPQGLDLETQYF. Full variable domain (outside the CDR3, taken from reference TRBV19 and TRBJ2-5): DGGITQSPKYLFRKEGQNVTLSCEQNLNHDAMYWYRQDPGQGLRLIYYSQIVNDFQKGDIAEGYSVSREKKESFPLTVTSAQKNPTAFYLCASSPQGLDLETQYFGPGTRLLVL.

The gene calls are TRBV11-2 and TRBJ2-3; perhaps TRBD2 as D (5 bases). The CDR3 runs 15 residues. V lost 4 bases, J lost 5 bases, and 16 bases lay in between. Germline V lookup: CDR1 SGHAT, CDR2 FQNNGV. The CDR3, as DNA: TGTGCCAGCAGCTCCGGGGAGCGTAACAAAGATACGCAGTATTTT. It yields the protein CASSSGERNKDTQYF.

This CDR3 is CASSQSGGTANTGEQYF. As DNA, the CDR3 is TGTGCCAGCAGTCAAAGTGGCGGGACAGCGAACACAGGGGAGCAGTATTTT. The chain is built from TRBV7-9 and TRBJ2-2; possible D gene TRBD1, 7 bases. The better agreement between TRBJ2-3 and the DNA end casts doubt on the J call. Germline CDR1 SEHNR, CDR2 FQNEAQ (reference sequence). The CDR3 extends over 17 amino acids.

The J gene is TRBJ2-3, the V gene TRBV12-3 or TRBV12-4; D assignment may be TRBD1 or TRBD2 (5 bases each). V was cut by 7 bases and J by 3 bases, with 11 bases left in between. This CDR3 contains 13 residues. This chain's CDR3 is CASMYEGTDTQYF. The DNA for the CDR3 is TGTGCCAGCATGTATGAGGGGACAGATACGCAGTATTTT.

The V gene is TRBV5-1, the J gene TRBJ2-1; D is unresolved. Looked up from germline, CDR1 is SGHRS and CDR2 is YFSETQ. The V end was cut by 7 bases, the J end by 4 bases, with 12 bases between. The CDR3 has 13 residues. The CDR3 region is CASLDGIYNEQFF. The CDR3 DNA reads as TGCGCCAGCTTAGATGGGATTTACAATGAGCAGTTCTTC.

This clonotype has only a few counts. This CDR3 is CARSRSSGRAYSEQYF. The CDR3 DNA follows: TGTGCCAGAAGCCGGTCTAGCGGGAGGGCCTATTCCGAGCAGTACTTC. J is TRBJ2-7 and V is TRBV5-3; 12 nucleotides align to TRBD2. TRBV5-3 has ORF status, its function being uncertain. The CDR3 is made up of 16 amino acids. Trimming cost V 4 bases and J 6 bases; bases outside gene matches: 11.

This clonotype was found a few times. This chain links TRBV12-3 or TRBV12-4 with TRBJ2-5; no clear D. The CDR3 has 13 amino acids. V lost 0 bases to trimming and J lost 8 bases, with 10 bases between them. CDR3 residues: CASSLANTRTQYF. The CDR3 DNA reads as TGTGCCAGCAGTTTAGCGAACACCCGAACCCAGTACTTC.

This chain links TRBV7-9 with TRBJ2-5; 12 bases match TRBD2. The better agreement between TRBJ2-7 and the DNA end casts doubt on the J call. Per germline, CDR1 SEHNR and CDR2 FQNEAQ (reference sequence). The CDR3 has 15 amino acids. Here the CDR3 DNA reads TGTGCCAGCAGCACCGCGACTAGCGGGAGTGTCGAGCAGTACTTC. As protein: CASSTATSGSVEQYF.

There are a few counts of this clonotype. This chain connects TRBV7-9 to TRBJ2-7; 7 bases are a match to TRBD1. Germline V lookup: CDR1 SEHNR, CDR2 FQNEAQ (reference sequence). V dropped 1 base and J dropped 2; count of bases not matched to a gene: 5. This CDR3 has 15 amino acids. The CDR3 region is CASSLDGDSTYEQYF. CDR3 DNA sequence: TGTGCCAGCAGCTTAGATGGGGACAGTACCTACGAGCAGTACTTC.

This sequence joins TRBV4-2 and TRBJ2-1; the match to TRBD2 covers 7 bases. With V trimmed by 0 bases and J by 10 bases, 9 bases remained unmatched. Looked up from germline, CDR1 is LGHNA and CDR2 is YNFKEQ. This CDR3 has 15 residues. The CDR3 protein is CASSQEWDYSYEQFF. The CDR3 bases are TGTGCCAGCAGCCAAGAGTGGGACTACTCCTACGAGCAGTTCTTC.

V is TRBV12-3 or TRBV12-4 and J is TRBJ2-1; 7 positions match TRBD1. The better agreement between TRBJ2-7 and the DNA end casts doubt on the J call. The CDR3 is 15 residues long. The CDR3 sequence is CASSRPHRGMNEQYF. The DNA of the CDR3 is TGTGCCAGCAGCCGCCCCCACAGGGGTATGAATGAGCAGTACTTC.

Note on this clonotype: At one boundary the junction diverges from the germline segment, which might be a read error. This chain connects TRBV7-2 to TRBJ2-4, with D possibly TRBD2 on 5 matching bases. Per the germline V gene, CDR1 is SGHTA and CDR2 is FQGNSA. The CDR3 totals 14 residues. CDR3 in DNA: TGTGGCAGCAGGAGGCTGTGTCCCAAAAATACGCAGTACTTT. This gives the protein CGSRRLCPKNTQYF.

This clonotype was picked up a small number of times. This chain uses TRBV6-5 with TRBJ1-4, with D perhaps TRBD1 (5 bases). The CDR3 consists of 15 residues. V dropped 0 bases and J dropped 3 bases, with 8 bases sitting between them. Germline CDR1 reads MNHEY; CDR2 reads SVGAGI. CDR3 loop: CASSYSVRANEKLFF. The CDR3 DNA reads TGTGCCAGCAGTTACTCGGTCAGGGCTAATGAAAAACTGTTTTTT.

This clonotype was seen repeatedly, ten times or more. The rearrangement joins TRBV7-9 to TRBJ2-3; TRBD1 matches 9 bases. V lost 5 bases and J lost 0; bases outside the gene matches: 9. Per germline, CDR1 SEHNR and CDR2 FQNEAQ (reference sequence). The CDR3 sequence is 17 residues long. The CDR3 loop is CASSPQGGQGSTDTQYF. In DNA, the CDR3 is TGTGCCAGCAGCCCCCAGGGCGGACAGGGGAGCACAGATACGCAGTATTTT.

At least ten counts were recorded for this clonotype. The genes are TRBV24-1 and TRBJ2-3; D might be TRBD2 (6 bases). Trimming left V 5 bases short and J 2 bases short, with 16 bases between. Germline V gene sequence: CDR1 KGHDR, CDR2 SFDVKD. The CDR3 runs 16 residues. CDR3 nucleotides: TGTGCCACCAGTGTTGGTGGTAGCGGTATCACAGATACGCAGTATTTT. This gives the protein CATSVGGSGITDTQYF.

This clonotype occurred many times. The chain combines TRBV10-3 with TRBJ2-5; TRBD2 aligns across 10 bases. J gave up 4 bases and V 9 bases, and 5 bases lay outside the gene matches. Germline loops: CDR1 ENHRY, CDR2 SYGVKD. The CDR3 runs to 13 residues. DNA of the CDR3: TGTGCCATGGGAGCGGGAGGGAGAGAGACCCAGTACTTC. Translation: CAMGAGGRETQYF.

This clonotype was counted ten times or more. The rearrangement joins TRBV5-4 to TRBJ2-3, with D possibly TRBD2 on 6 matching bases. Trimming stripped 2 bases from V and 3 bases from J, with 7 bases between. This CDR3 has 13 residues. The V gene's germline CDR1 is SGHNT and CDR2 YYREEE (reference sequence). CDR3: CASSFGGTDTQYF. Here the CDR3 DNA reads TGTGCCAGCAGCTTTGGGGGGACAGATACGCAGTATTTT.

Details on this clonotype: At one boundary the junction diverges from the germline segment, which might be a read error. The chain employs TRBV7-6 and TRBJ2-4; D is unresolved. The germline gives CDR1 SGHVS, CDR2 FNYEAQ. This CDR3 has 19 residues. As DNA, the CDR3 is TGTGCCAGCAGTTTTTATGCGGCCATCGCCGGCCGAGCCAAAAACATCCAGTACTTC. As protein: CASSFYAAIAGRAKNIQYF.